Presented here are 24 T cell receptor beta chains from one specimen sequenced in a study of blood T cell repertoires in COVID-19. The repertoire was sequenced with immunoSEQ multiplex PCR; TCRdb's copy has only in-frame clones and lacks some. The data hold approximately 290,000 clones, with approximately 90% observed a single time. The sample consisted of peripheral blood. The receptors were gathered from a woman aged 25 to 39 with COVID-19, enrolled during active disease.

Written as DNA, the CDR3 is TGCAGTGCTAGTTCAGGGCAAAACTATGGCTACACCTTC. This translates into CSASSGQNYGYTF. The J gene is TRBJ1-2, the V gene TRBV20-1, with a possible D match to TRBD1 (5 bases). CDR1 DFQATT and CDR2 SNEGSKA come from the germline V gene (reference sequence). Trimming pared 3 bases from V and 2 bases from J, leaving 10 bases between. The CDR3 runs 13 residues.

The J gene is TRBJ2-3, the V gene TRBV7-2, with TRBD2 matching over 9 bases. Germline CDR1 is SGHTA and CDR2 is FQGNSA. This CDR3 region has 17 residues. With 5 bases clipped from V and 6 bases from J, the junction kept 15 bases outside the gene matches. The CDR3 coding sequence is TGTGCCAGCAGCCTAGTCGCGGGAGGGAAGAGTGGGGATACGCAGTATTTT. This translates into CASSLVAGGKSGDTQYF.

The CDR3 coding sequence is TGTGCCAGCAGCTTAGTATCACTAGCGGTCACAGATACGCAGTATTTT. It yields the protein CASSLVSLAVTDTQYF. The V gene is TRBV7-9, the J gene TRBJ2-3; 8 positions agree with TRBD2. CDR1 SEHNR and CDR2 FQNEAQ come from the germline V gene (reference sequence). J was trimmed by 2 bases and V by 1 base; bases with no gene match: 5. The CDR3 sequence is 16 residues long.

The sample holds one count of this clone. The chain recombines TRBV20-1 with TRBJ2-7, with 7 bases aligning to TRBD1. The CDR3 consists of 14 residues. The germline CDR1 and CDR2 sequences are DFQATT and SNEGSKA (reference sequence). J gave up 0 bases and V 3 bases, and 5 bases lay outside the gene matches. This CDR3 reads CSASSRTGSYEQYF. CDR3 sequence (DNA): TGCAGTGCTAGTTCTAGGACAGGCTCCTACGAGCAGTACTTC.

The chain links TRBV5-4 to TRBJ1-1; weak D call: TRBD1 (5 bases). V lost 0 bases, J lost 2 bases, and 14 bases lay in between. Germline V gives CDR1 SGHNT, CDR2 YYREEE (reference sequence). CDR3 length: 16 residues. The chain's CDR3 is CASSLGGGTVNTEAFF. The CDR3, as DNA: TGTGCCAGCAGCTTGGGGGGCGGGACGGTTAACACTGAAGCTTTCTTT.

The V gene is TRBV19, the J gene TRBJ1-2; 7 bases map to TRBD1. The CDR3 has 13 amino acids. Germline values: CDR1 LNHDA, CDR2 SQIVND (reference sequence). The V segment lost 7 bases and the J segment 3 bases; nucleotides outside the gene matches: 5. The CDR3: CASTAGQYYGYTF. CDR3 DNA: TGTGCCAGTACCGCGGGACAGTACTATGGCTACACCTTC. The full variable domain, with the rest looked up from reference TRBV19 and TRBJ1-2, is DGGITQSPKYLFRKEGQNVTLSCEQNLNHDAMYWYRQDPGQGLRLIYYSQIVNDFQKGDIAEGYSVSREKKESFPLTVTSAQKNPTAFYLCASTAGQYYGYTFGSGTRLTVV.

Here the CDR3 reads CASSGSGEQFF. As DNA, the CDR3 is TGTGCCAGCAGCGGAAGCGGTGAGCAGTTCTTC. The genes are TRBV9 and TRBJ2-1, with D perhaps matching TRBD2 (5 bases). The V and J ends lost 3 bases and 9 bases respectively, with 7 bases between them. Germline lookup yields CDR1 SGDLS and CDR2 YYNGEE. The CDR3 is 11 amino acids.

This chain uses TRBV29-1 with TRBJ2-7; D perhaps matches TRBD2 (5 bases). Trimming removed 6 bases at V and 3 bases at J, with 9 bases between. The germline V gene encodes CDR1 SQVTM and CDR2 ANQGSEA. The CDR3 runs 11 residues. The CDR3 here is CSVGDYYEQYF. Here the CDR3 DNA reads TGCAGCGTGGGAGACTACTACGAGCAGTACTTC.

The chain couples TRBV30 to TRBJ1-3; D is unclear. The V and J ends lost 0 bases and 2 bases respectively, with 20 bases between them. The germline CDR1 and CDR2 sequences are GTSNPN and SVGIG (reference sequence). The CDR3 extends over 18 amino acids. The CDR3 here is CAWSVAPGVGGPGNTIYF. CDR3 DNA sequence: TGTGCCTGGAGTGTGGCCCCCGGGGTCGGAGGGCCTGGAAACACCATATATTTT.

This rearrangement joins TRBV12-3 or TRBV12-4 to TRBJ1-1, with D perhaps TRBD1 (6 bases). CDR3 length: 13 amino acids. V gave up 5 bases and J gave up 5 bases, with 12 bases separating them. The CDR3 nucleotides read TGTGCCAGCAGTCTGGACAGTCTGACTGAAGCTTTCTTT. Encoded protein: CASSLDSLTEAFF.

The rearrangement uses TRBV7-2 and TRBJ1-6, with D possibly being TRBD1 (5 bases). The ends were cut back, 2 bases at V and 5 bases at J, with 10 bases in the middle. Germline CDR1 reads SGHTA; CDR2 reads FQGNSA. The CDR3 consists of 15 residues. CDR3: CASSLIRGNNSPLHF. In nucleotides, the CDR3 is TGTGCCAGCAGCTTAATTAGGGGTAATAATTCACCCCTCCACTTT.

The chain carries TRBV5-1 and TRBJ2-3; 9 bases line up with TRBD2. Looked up from germline, CDR1 is SGHRS and CDR2 is YFSETQ. Germline trimming cut 0 bases from V and 3 bases from J; bases unmatched to any gene: 2. The CDR3 extends over 15 amino acids. CDR3 coding DNA: TGCGCCAGCAGCTTGGACGCGGGAGGGACAGATACGCAGTATTTT. Protein sequence: CASSLDAGGTDTQYF.

In its sample, this clone was seen once. V and J are TRBV28 and TRBJ2-7; a weak D match, TRBD2 (5 bases). V lost 5 bases and J 9 bases, leaving 17 bases between the germline ends. This CDR3 spans 13 amino acids. Germline-derived CDR1 and CDR2 are MDHEN and SYDVKM. The CDR3 region is CASSPPERRGQYF. DNA for the CDR3: TGTGCCAGCAGTCCTCCCGAACGTCGGGGGCAGTACTTC.

This clone has a single count. The chain has TRBV27 and TRBJ1-1; 7 bases fit TRBD1. Looked up from germline, CDR1 is MNHEY and CDR2 is SMNVEV (reference sequence). The CDR3 sequence is 14 residues long. Unmatched junction bases numbered 4, after V lost 6 bases and J lost 0 bases. The CDR3 here is CASSQDRLNTEAFF. DNA of the CDR3: TGTGCCAGCAGCCAGGACAGGCTGAACACTGAAGCTTTCTTT.

This chain links TRBV5-1 with TRBJ2-7, with 12 bases matching TRBD2. V was pared by 4 bases and J by 4 bases, with 3 bases of the junction left unmatched. The V gene's germline CDR1 is SGHRS and CDR2 YFSETQ. The CDR3 spans 14 residues. This CDR3 is CASSRTSGTYEQYF. The DNA of the CDR3 is TGCGCCAGCAGCCGGACTAGCGGGACTTACGAGCAGTACTTC.

This clone was detected once. The J gene is TRBJ1-6, the V gene TRBV21-1; the table's D call TRBD1 went unverified against the DNA. TRBV21-1 is flagged as a pseudogene. The CDR3 length is 19 residues. The CDR3 here is CASSSREGGLSSYNSPLHF. In DNA, the CDR3 is TGTGCCAGCAGCTCCAGGGAAGGGGGTTTAAGCTCCTATAATTCACCCCTCCACTTT.

Comment on this clone: This CDR3 is also generated by other DNA sequences in the sample. This chain uses TRBV5-1 with TRBJ1-6, with D unclear. The germline V and J ends were trimmed by 0 bases and 7 bases, with 8 bases remaining between them. The CDR3 has 14 amino acids. The V gene's germline CDR1 is SGHRS and CDR2 YFSETQ. The CDR3 DNA reads TGCGCCAGCAGCTTGGATTCTTCCAATTCACCCCTCCACTTT. Protein product: CASSLDSSNSPLHF.

The chain carries TRBV11-3 and TRBJ2-1, with 7 bases matching TRBD2. Germline-derived CDR1 and CDR2 are SGHNT and YENEEA. The CDR3 extends over 12 amino acids. Trimming cost V 4 bases and J 7 bases; bases outside gene matches: 1. The CDR3 here is CASSWGGNEQFF. The CDR3 nucleotides are TGTGCCAGCAGCTGGGGGGGGAATGAGCAGTTCTTC.

The chain joins TRBV12-5 to TRBJ1-1; the match to TRBD1 covers 9 bases. This CDR3 spans 18 amino acids. Germline V lookup: CDR1 LGHNT, CDR2 FRNRAP. The V segment lost 3 bases and the J segment 0 bases; nucleotides outside the gene matches: 11. The CDR3 is CASGLNGQGPLLNTEAFF. The CDR3 DNA follows: TGTGCTAGTGGTTTAAACGGACAGGGGCCTCTCTTGAACACTGAAGCTTTCTTT.

This sequence joins TRBV19 and TRBJ2-1, with a possible D match to TRBD1 (5 bases). The CDR3 runs to 15 residues. Deletions cut 7 bases from V and 8 bases from J, with 21 bases between. Germline loops: CDR1 LNHDA, CDR2 SQIVND (reference sequence). The CDR3 protein is CASKAGPRIRDEQFF. CDR3 coding DNA: TGTGCCAGTAAGGCAGGGCCGCGCATTAGGGATGAGCAGTTCTTC.

V gene TRBV30 combines with J gene TRBJ2-1, with TRBD2 as a possible D gene (6 bases). From germline, CDR1 is GTSNPN and CDR2 SVGIG (reference sequence). The length of the CDR3 is 15 residues. V was clipped by 7 bases and J by 0 bases, with 16 bases between them. The CDR3 sequence is CASKSFSGSYNEQFF. CDR3 in DNA: TGTGCCTCGAAATCATTTAGCGGCTCCTACAATGAGCAGTTCTTC.

The CDR3: CAISARGGNYGYTF. The CDR3 DNA sequence: TGTGCCATCAGTGCGAGGGGAGGAAACTATGGCTACACCTTC. This chain uses TRBV10-3 with TRBJ1-2, with D perhaps matching TRBD1 (5 bases). Trimming shortened V by 4 bases and J by 2 bases, and 11 bases separated the two germline ends. Looked up from germline, CDR1 is ENHRY and CDR2 is SYGVKD. The length of the CDR3 is 14 residues.

The V and J genes are TRBV7-8 and TRBJ2-2; possible D gene TRBD1, 6 bases. Trimming pared 6 bases from V and 7 bases from J, leaving 15 bases between. Germline V gene lookup returns CDR1 SGHVS and CDR2 FQNEAQ. The CDR3 is 14 amino acids. CDR3 DNA: TGTGCCAGCAGTCTCACAGGGAACCACGGGGAGCTGTTTTTT. Its protein product is CASSLTGNHGELFF.

The genes are TRBV2 and TRBJ2-7; TRBD1 agrees at 7 bases. CDR1 and CDR2 from the germline V gene are SNHLY and FYNNEI. The V segment lost 4 bases and the J segment 6 bases; nucleotides outside the gene matches: 9. The CDR3 has 14 amino acids. As DNA, the CDR3 is TGTGCCAGCAGTGCGAACAGGGGCTTTGGCGAGCAGTACTTC. Translating gives CASSANRGFGEQYF.